This T cell receptor beta chain appears in the sequencing data of a study of blood T cells in healthy people across ages (dated by TCRdb to between 2015 and 2016). Turning to the overall study: In model experiments, template switching captured roughly one uniquely barcoded TCR beta cDNA molecule for every two T cells. Donors were grouped into four age groups: young (average about 15 years), middle-aged (under 40), aged (62) and long-lived (approximately 81). Two additional independent replicas of 1 million unique cDNA reads from the same blood draw were analyzed for two donors (one aged 18 to 30 and one aged 80 or older). To avoid experimental bias, donors of different ages were randomly spread across the sequencing lanes. The study measured age-related changes in TCR beta repertoire diversity using deep sequencing normalized with unique cDNA molecular identifiers.

Of note for this clonotype: It has no known antigen specificity. There are no base qualities to consult, and no much larger clone falls within one base.

Libraries were prepared through 5' RACE. TCRdb lists the instrument as Illumina HiSeq 2500. A second PCR of about 7 to 12 cycles was performed with a sample-barcoded 5' primer and a J-beta primer mix. A template-switch 5' adaptor carrying 12 random nucleotides introduced a unique molecular identifier onto each TCR beta cDNA molecule. Each sample yielded at least 3 million CDR3-containing paired-end reads. First-strand cDNA was synthesized from all RNA with the Mint cDNA synthesis kit, primed by a TRBC-specific oligonucleotide. Following uracil-DNA glycosylase treatment, all cDNA underwent a first 18-cycle PCR with the universal primers M1SS and BC2_uni_R. The study's own analysis went as follows. For normalization, 1 million high-quality reads, each with a distinct molecular identifier, were randomly selected from each sample. Reads sharing molecular identifiers were discarded rather than binned into consensus sequences. MiTCR, set to a Q25 quality threshold and the strictest error-elimination algorithm, was used for CDR3 identification, clonotype clustering and error correction. A nonparametric unseen species model using Euler transformation provided a lower-bound estimate of total TCR beta diversity. The public reads were reprocessed in TCRdb via fastp at Q25 and MiXCR, keeping in-frame beta chains. Merged by CDR3 protein, the rows form single entries marked with the most common genes and DNA. TCRdb's processing, not the authors' own work, is the source of the V and J calls. The sample table shows roughly 800,000 distinct CDR3 sequences, and 55% to 75% are seen once. The top ten clonotypes cover about 20% of the sample.

Systemically healthy Caucasian individuals from Russia, some 38 in total and aged roughly 6 to 90 years, were included as donors. Each donor gave about 9.7 milliliters of peripheral blood, drawn into EDTA-treated Vacutainer tubes. Ficoll-Paque density-gradient centrifugation was used to isolate PBMCs, with at least 6 million per sample. Total RNA, at least 6 micrograms per sample, was extracted from PBMCs with Trizol reagent. For every donor, flow cytometry on a PBMC aliquot measured the percentage of naive CD45RAhigh/CD27high T cells. What the work shows at the level of the full study, not this receptor alone: The CMV infection status of donors was not known, potentially confounding age-related changes in expanded clonotypes. There was a strong correlation between observed TCR beta diversity and the percentage of naive T cells measured by flow cytometry. Bulk unsorted PBMC profiling prevented conclusive comparison of naive and antigen-experienced compartments. Compared with the aged group, the long-lived group had more naive CD4+ T cells, fewer expanded clones and increased TCR diversity, a pattern suggesting age selection. Estimates of total diversity based on one million sequenced T cells were considered lower bounds and underestimates. Observed TCR beta diversity per million T cells fell roughly linearly with age, and a significant reduction was already apparent by age approximately 41.

At the junction V is shortened by 7 bases and J by 2 bases, with 9 bases in between. The CDR3 runs 12 amino acids, cysteine and phenylalanine included. The CDR3 DNA has 36 bases and is translated from base 1. CDR1 DFQATT and CDR2 SNEGSKA were looked up in the germline V gene (reference sequence). The V and J genes are TRBV20-1 and TRBJ1-5, with no confidently assigned D gene. The clonotype comes from a man aged 30-40 years in good health. Sequencing was done on a sample of blood. The CDR3 region: CSVRSGNQPQHF. The nucleotide sequence reads TGCAGTGTAAGGTCGGGCAATCAGCCCCAGCATTTT.